This TCR beta chain comes out of a study of blood T cell repertoires in COVID-19. Study-level background: The United States, Italy and Spain were the sources of the acute and convalescent COVID-19 samples. Sources were T cells, B-cell-depleted T cells, or PBMCs; the material itself was cDNA or gDNA.

The CDR3 consists of 13 residues. The germline V gene has CDR1 LNHNV and CDR2 YYDKDF (reference sequence). V was clipped by 2 bases and J by 10 bases, with 14 bases between them. In assigning cohorts, the study relied on participant-reported clinical history. In the original analysis: Reference gene primer amplification in the assay estimated nucleated cell counts. Measured with immunoSEQ multiplex PCR; TCRdb has only the in-frame clones, and not every one. Clonal size and the V and J genes are those of that table, whereas D and trimming came from the DNA. This sample has roughly 170,000 clones, with roughly 80% found just once.

This TCR came from a woman aged 40 to 50 with acute COVID-19. Sequencing used PBMCs or T cells enriched from blood (not recorded which). The chain combines TRBV15 with TRBJ1-2, with D possibly TRBD1 on 6 matching bases. The CDR3 spells CATSRSRTAYYTF. The DNA for the CDR3 is TGTGCCACCAGCAGATCTCGGACAGCGTACTACACCTTC.